This T cell receptor beta chain is drawn from a study of vaccination and CD4 T cells after COVID-19. This CDR3 has 15 amino acids. Germline values: CDR1 SGHNT, CDR2 YENEEA. V gave up 3 bases and J gave up 4 bases, with 16 bases separating them. Researchers used the Oncomine TCR Beta short-read assay to sequence DNA from cultured CD4+ T cells. TCRdb processed the PCR reads anew with MiXCR; each CDR3 protein has one entry. Of approximately 17,000 distinct CDR3 sequences listed, 52% are singletons. The time point is: late sampling 161 to 241 days after vaccination in a few convalescent patients. Treatment here: roughly 11-day PBMC culture with coronavirus spike peptide pools or control peptides (ViraFEST assay). Negative selection isolated the CD4+ T cells once the cells had been cultured for around 11 days. As concerns this clonotype: What it binds is not known.

The specimen was CD4+ T cells from blood, cultured in vitro, collected about 7 months after SARS-CoV-2 vaccination. The origin of this receptor is a human donor who had recovered from COVID-19. This chain links TRBV11-3 with TRBJ2-7; D ambiguous. Written as DNA, the CDR3 is TGTGCCAGCAGCTTTTACGGAAATAGAGAGTACGAGCAGTACTTC. Its protein is CASSFYGNREYEQYF.